These T cell receptor beta chains were read from a single sample in a study of blood T cell repertoires in COVID-19. Measured with immunoSEQ multiplex PCR; TCRdb has only the in-frame clones, and not every one. This sample carries around 300,000 clones, 88% of them seen once, and the ten largest clones take approximately 3%. Sample: PBMCs or T cells enriched from blood (not recorded which). These receptors were taken from a woman between 50 and 59 years old who had recovered from COVID-19. Each CDR3 is given with its conserved first and last residue. A D gene is named only where the DNA matches it firmly. Clone sizes are given selectively: once, few, many, or a class where the clone is expanded.

TRBJ1-2 NA NA TRBV28 CASSLSRLLGYTF TGTGCCAGCAGTTTATCCAGGCTGCTTGGCTACACCTTC
TRBJ2-7 once NA TRBV12-3/TRBV12-4 CASSLAGAGRQYF TGTGCCAGCAGTTTAGCGGGGGCGGGTCGGCAGTACTTC
TRBJ2-7 NA TRBD2 TRBV10-3 CAISERTSGGPGEQYF TGTGCCATCAGTGAGAGGACTAGCGGGGGGCCGGGTGAGCAGTACTTC
TRBJ1-1 NA NA TRBV14 CASSQGQNANTEAFF TGTGCCAGCAGCCAAGGGCAGAATGCGAACACTGAAGCTTTCTTT
TRBJ1-1 NA NA TRBV10-3 CAISQGWTEAFF TGTGCCATCAGTCAGGGGTGGACTGAAGCTTTCTTT
TRBJ2-5 once NA TRBV4-3 CASSQETSHQETQYF TGCGCCAGCAGCCAAGAAACTAGCCACCAAGAGACCCAGTACTTC
TRBJ2-7 NA TRBD2 TRBV9 CAGSPLTSGLSYEQYF TGTGCCGGCAGCCCCTTGACTAGCGGGCTCTCCTACGAGCAGTACTTC
TRBJ1-5 NA NA TRBV3-1/TRBV3-2 CASSQDARGQPQHF TGTGCCAGCAGCCAAGATGCCCGCGGACAGCCCCAGCATTTT
TRBJ2-3 NA NA TRBV24-1 CATSGTARDTQYF TGTGCCACCAGTGGCACAGCCCGCGATACGCAGTATTTT
TRBJ1-6 few NA TRBV5-8 CASSPSWGVNSPLHF TGTGCCAGCAGCCCCTCATGGGGGGTAAATTCACCCCTCCACTTT
TRBJ2-3 NA NA TRBV28 CASRDSGADTQYF TGTGCCAGCAGAGATAGCGGCGCAGATACGCAGTATTTT
TRBJ1-2 few TRBD1 TRBV5-1 CASSSDRAYGYTF TGCGCCAGCAGCTCCGACAGGGCATATGGCTACACCTTC
TRBJ1-5 NA TRBD1 TRBV2 CATGQGVQPQHF TGTGCCACGGGACAGGGGGTTCAGCCCCAGCATTTT
TRBJ2-4 NA NA TRBV6-5 CASRTTGNSKNIQYF TGTGCCAGCAGGACAACAGGGAACTCTAAAAACATTCAGTACTTC
TRBJ1-4 NA NA TRBV4-3 CASSQDLVQPSKKLFF TGCGCCAGCAGCCAAGATCTGGTCCAACCTAGCAAAAAACTGTTTTTT
TRBJ2-6 NA NA TRBV3-1/TRBV3-2 CASSDGQPGANVLTF TGTGCCAGCAGCGACGGACAGCCTGGGGCCAACGTCCTGACTTTC
TRBJ2-7 NA TRBD2 TRBV6-5 CASRTSGRAYEQYF TGTGCCAGCAGGACTAGCGGGAGAGCCTACGAGCAGTACTTC
TRBJ1-4 NA NA TRBV5-6 CASSPIGGQKLFF TGTGCCAGCAGCCCCATAGGGGGACAAAAACTGTTTTTT
TRBJ1-2 once NA TRBV28 CAAGQNYGYTF TGTGCCGCCGGACAGAACTATGGCTACACCTTC
TRBJ1-6 NA NA TRBV4-1 CASQVRANSPLHF TGCGCCAGCCAGGTCAGGGCTAATTCACCCCTCCACTTT
TRBJ2-2 NA TRBD1 TRBV5-6 CASSPETGRVTELFF TGTGCCAGCAGCCCGGAGACAGGGCGGGTGACGGAGCTGTTTTTT
TRBJ1-2 NA NA TRBV7-9 CASSSNSPKGAEDGYTF TGTGCCAGCAGCTCGAATTCCCCGAAGGGCGCGGAGGATGGCTACACCTTC
TRBJ1-1 NA NA TRBV19 CASMGGPTAAFF TGTGCCAGTATGGGGGGGCCGACAGCAGCTTTCTTT
TRBJ2-1 NA TRBD2 TRBV5-1 CASSVELAGYNEQFF TGCGCCAGCAGCGTGGAACTAGCGGGCTACAATGAGCAGTTCTTC
TRBJ2-1 NA NA TRBV18 CASTPRVYEAVEQFF TGTGCCAGCACCCCTAGGGTCTATGAAGCGGTTGAGCAGTTCTTC
TRBJ1-2 NA TRBD1 TRBV27 CASSLATGQGGYGYTF TGTGCCAGCAGTTTAGCGACGGGACAGGGAGGCTATGGCTACACCTTC
TRBJ1-2 few TRBD1 TRBV6-5 CASSPHQGVIGYTF TGTGCCAGCAGCCCCCACCAGGGGGTGATAGGCTACACCTTC
TRBJ2-7 few NA TRBV4-3 CASSQDAGQRAYEQYF TGCGCCAGCAGCCAAGACGCAGGACAGCGAGCCTACGAGCAGTACTTC
TRBJ1-2 NA TRBD1 TRBV7-8 CASSLVGQGYGYTF TGTGCCAGCAGCTTAGTGGGACAGGGATATGGCTACACCTTC
TRBJ2-5 NA TRBD2 TRBV19 CASSIDLAVQETQYF TGTGCCAGTAGTATAGATCTAGCGGTACAAGAGACCCAGTACTTC
TRBJ1-3 NA NA TRBV2 CASTIRGSSGNTIYF TGTGCCAGCACGATACGGGGAAGCTCTGGAAACACCATATATTTT
TRBJ1-1 NA NA TRBV6-5 CASRGEEFGTFF TGTGCCAGCAGGGGGGAGGAGTTCGGAACTTTCTTT
TRBJ2-1 NA NA TRBV30 CAWNKKGLQYNEQFF TGTGCCTGGAACAAGAAAGGACTTCAGTACAATGAGCAGTTCTTC
TRBJ2-7 few TRBD1 TRBV28 CASRSRDRAGYEQYF TGTGCCAGCAGATCCCGGGACAGGGCCGGGTACGAGCAGTACTTC
TRBJ2-1 NA TRBD1 TRBV11-2 CASSLAGTGAGFGQFF TGTGCCAGCAGCTTAGCAGGGACAGGGGCGGGTTTTGGGCAGTTCTTC
TRBJ2-7 NA NA TRBV7-2 CASSSNRAAYEQYF TGTGCCAGCAGCTCCAACAGGGCAGCATACGAGCAGTACTTC
TRBJ1-1 NA TRBD1 TRBV18 CASSPDRGLGTEAFF TGTGCCAGCTCCCCAGACAGGGGGCTTGGCACTGAAGCTTTCTTT
TRBJ1-1 NA NA TRBV27 CASNARAGAAEAFF TGTGCCAGCAACGCTAGGGCGGGGGCTGCTGAAGCTTTCTTT
TRBJ1-2 NA NA TRBV6-2/TRBV6-3 CASSFGQTFGGYTF TGTGCCAGCAGTTTTGGACAGACCTTTGGCGGCTACACCTTC
TRBJ2-1 NA NA TRBV19 CASSHDTSSSYNEQFF TGTGCCAGTAGCCACGACACATCCAGCTCCTACAATGAGCAGTTCTTC
TRBJ1-2 NA NA TRBV27 CASSSSLANYGYTF TGTGCCAGCAGTTCCTCCCTAGCCAACTATGGCTACACCTTC
TRBJ1-1 NA NA TRBV27 CASSYGALGAAFF TGTGCCAGCAGTTACGGAGCATTGGGAGCGGCTTTCTTT
TRBJ2-1 few NA TRBV11-3 CASSRLAGSYNEQFF TGTGCCAGCAGCCGCCTGGCGGGATCCTACAATGAGCAGTTCTTC
TRBJ2-1 NA NA TRBV9 CASSVGSGRSLNEQFF TGTGCCAGCAGCGTAGGATCGGGGAGGTCCCTAAATGAGCAGTTCTTC
TRBJ2-7 NA NA TRBV7-2 CASTPAGGYEQYF TGTGCCAGCACCCCAGCAGGGGGGTACGAGCAGTACTTC
TRBJ2-7 NA TRBD1 TRBV15 CATSRSRDRVHEQYF TGTGCCACCAGCAGATCCCGGGACAGGGTGCACGAGCAGTACTTC
TRBJ1-2 NA NA TRBV4-1 CASSPQGLTVGYTF TGCGCCAGCAGCCCGCAGGGACTGACGGTTGGCTACACCTTC
TRBJ1-5 NA NA TRBV5-6 CASSSQQVDSNQPQHF TGTGCCAGCAGCTCGCAACAGGTCGATAGCAATCAGCCCCAGCATTTT
TRBJ2-7 NA NA TRBV27 CASSLGAGSDEQYF TGTGCCAGCAGTTTGGGGGCAGGGAGTGACGAGCAGTACTTC
TRBJ1-1 few NA TRBV28 CASSTPRGVNTEAFF TGTGCCAGCAGTACCCCTCGGGGGGTGAACACTGAAGCTTTCTTT